The rows below give T cell receptor beta chains drawn from one sample of a study of regulatory T cells in long-lasting Graves disease. One entry per CDR3 protein results from TCRdb running MiXCR on the multiplex PCR reads. Here the sample spans about 460,000 distinct CDR3 sequences, around 15% being singletons. Separately, the same data were catalogued under a study of T cells in Graves' hyperthyroidism and ophthalmopathy.

Sample: peripheral blood mononuclear cells (PBMCs), taken at new diagnosis, from a patient treated with antithyroid drugs. The receptors were gathered from a woman aged 50 to 65 with Graves disease. The CDR3 runs from the conserved cysteine through the conserved F or W. D genes are given only for firm matches. Clone size appears in some rows only: once, few, many, or a class for an expanded clone.

clone size	V gene	D gene	J gene	CDR3 DNA	CDR3 protein
few	TRBV7-9	TRBD1	TRBJ1-3	TGTGCCAGCAGCCCGACAGGGGGAGGAAACACCATATATTTT	CASSPTGGGNTIYF
many	TRBV6-1	TRBD1	TRBJ1-1	TGTGCCAGCAGTGATATGACAGGGGGTTTTTACACTGAAGCTTTCTTT	CASSDMTGGFYTEAFF
many	TRBV30	TRBD1	TRBJ2-7	TGTGCCTGGAGTGCGGGACAGGGATGGTACGAGCAGTACTTC	CAWSAGQGWYEQYF
few	TRBV7-8	TRBD1	TRBJ1-5	TGTGCCAGCACCTCCGGCGCGACAGGGGATCAGCCCCAGCATTTT	CASTSGATGDQPQHF
NA	TRBV25-1	TRBD1	TRBJ1-3	TGTGCCAGCAGTGACCCCGACAGGGCCTACACCATATATTTT	CASSDPDRAYTIYF
many	TRBV5-4	NA	TRBJ2-7	TGTGCCAGCAGCTTGGGGACATCCGAGCAGTACTTC	CASSLGTSEQYF
many	TRBV5-1	NA	TRBJ1-1	TGCGCCAGCAGCCCTCCCGGGGGGATGAACACTGAAGCTTTCTTT	CASSPPGGMNTEAFF
many	TRBV12-3/TRBV12-4	TRBD1	TRBJ2-1	TGTGCCAGCAGTTTACAGGGACAGGGGGCGGGCGATGAGCAGTTCTTC	CASSLQGQGAGDEQFF
many	TRBV6-5	NA	TRBJ2-1	TGTGCCAGCAGTTACAGGTTACAGGGTAACTACAATGAGCAGTTCTTC	CASSYRLQGNYNEQFF
NA	TRBV7-9	NA	TRBJ2-7	TGTGCCAGCATCCACCCGACAGGAAAGGGGAACGAGCAGTACTTC	CASIHPTGKGNEQYF
many	TRBV7-9	NA	TRBJ2-3	TGTGCCAGCAGTGCTGGGACAATTAGTACTTTTGATACGCAGTATTTT	CASSAGTISTFDTQYF
few	TRBV5-1	NA	TRBJ1-4	TGCGCCAGCAGCTTGGCGGTCGGACAGGAAAAACTGTTTTTT	CASSLAVGQEKLFF
NA	TRBV28	TRBD2	TRBJ2-3	TGTGTCAGCAGTTCCCCTGGACTAGCGCCTTCCCCAGATACGCAGTATTTT	CVSSSPGLAPSPDTQYF